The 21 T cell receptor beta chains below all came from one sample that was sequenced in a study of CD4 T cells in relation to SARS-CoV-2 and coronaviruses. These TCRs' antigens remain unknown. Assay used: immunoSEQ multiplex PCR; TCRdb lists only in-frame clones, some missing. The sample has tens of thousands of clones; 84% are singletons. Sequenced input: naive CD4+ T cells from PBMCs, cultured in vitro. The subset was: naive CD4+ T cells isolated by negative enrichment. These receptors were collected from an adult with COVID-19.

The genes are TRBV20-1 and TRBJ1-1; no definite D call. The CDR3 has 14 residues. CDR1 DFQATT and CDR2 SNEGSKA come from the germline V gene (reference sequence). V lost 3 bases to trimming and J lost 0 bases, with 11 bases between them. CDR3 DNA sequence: TGCAGTGCTAGTACATTGCACCTGAACACTGAAGCTTTCTTT. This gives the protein CSASTLHLNTEAFF.

CDR3 in amino acids: CASSPSASTGELFF. The CDR3 DNA is TGTGCCAGCAGCCCTTCCGCCTCCACCGGGGAGCTGTTTTTT. This rearrangement joins TRBV7-3 to TRBJ2-2; no definite D call. The V end lost 5 bases, the J end lost 4 bases, and 11 bases lay between the germline ends. Germline loops: CDR1 SGHTA, CDR2 FQGTGA. The CDR3 sequence is 14 residues long.

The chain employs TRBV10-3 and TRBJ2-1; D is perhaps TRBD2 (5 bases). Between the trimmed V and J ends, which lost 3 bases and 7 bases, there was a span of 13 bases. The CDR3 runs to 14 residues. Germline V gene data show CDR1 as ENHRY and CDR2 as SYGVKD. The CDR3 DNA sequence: TGTGCCATCAGTGACTCCGGGAACAAGAATGAGCAGTTCTTC. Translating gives CAISDSGNKNEQFF.

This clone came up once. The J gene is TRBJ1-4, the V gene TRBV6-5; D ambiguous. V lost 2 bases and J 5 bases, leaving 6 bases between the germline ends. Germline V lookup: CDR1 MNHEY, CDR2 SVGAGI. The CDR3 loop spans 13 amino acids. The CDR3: CASSYRQNEKLFF. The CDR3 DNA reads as TGTGCCAGCAGTTACAGACAAAATGAAAAACTGTTTTTT.

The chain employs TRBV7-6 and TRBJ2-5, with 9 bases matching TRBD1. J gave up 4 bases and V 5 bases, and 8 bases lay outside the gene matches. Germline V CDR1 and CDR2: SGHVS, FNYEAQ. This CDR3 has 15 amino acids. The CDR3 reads CASSQPTGGGETQYF. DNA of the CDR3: TGTGCCAGCAGCCAACCGACAGGGGGGGGAGAGACCCAGTACTTC.

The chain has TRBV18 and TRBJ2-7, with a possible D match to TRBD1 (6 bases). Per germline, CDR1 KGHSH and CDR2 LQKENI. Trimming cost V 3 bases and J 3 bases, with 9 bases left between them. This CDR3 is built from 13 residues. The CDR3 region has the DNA TGTGCCAGCTCACCCGGACAGAACTACGAGCAGTACTTC. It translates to CASSPGQNYEQYF.

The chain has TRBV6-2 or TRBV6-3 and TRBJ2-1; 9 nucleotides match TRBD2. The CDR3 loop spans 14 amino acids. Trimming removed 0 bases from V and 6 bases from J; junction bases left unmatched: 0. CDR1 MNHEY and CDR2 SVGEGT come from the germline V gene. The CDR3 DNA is TGTGCCAGCAGTTACTCGCGGGAGGGCAATGAGCAGTTCTTC. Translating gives CASSYSREGNEQFF.

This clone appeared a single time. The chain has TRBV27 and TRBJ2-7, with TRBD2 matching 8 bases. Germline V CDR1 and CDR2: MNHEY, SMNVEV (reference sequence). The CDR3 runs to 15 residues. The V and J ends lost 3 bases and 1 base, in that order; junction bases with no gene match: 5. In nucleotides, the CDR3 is TGTGCCAGCAGTTTGGGACTAGGCGGATCCTACGAGCAGTACTTC. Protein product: CASSLGLGGSYEQYF.

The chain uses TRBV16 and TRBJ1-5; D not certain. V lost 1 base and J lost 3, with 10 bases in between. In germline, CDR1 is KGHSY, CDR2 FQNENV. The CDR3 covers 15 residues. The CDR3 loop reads CASSQWSADNQPQHF. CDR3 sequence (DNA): TGTGCCAGCAGCCAATGGTCGGCAGACAATCAGCCCCAGCATTTT.

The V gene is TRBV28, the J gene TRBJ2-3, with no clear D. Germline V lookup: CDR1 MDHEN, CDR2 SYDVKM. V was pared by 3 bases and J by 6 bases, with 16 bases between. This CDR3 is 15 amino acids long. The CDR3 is CASSFSKGSRDTQYF. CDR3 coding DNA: TGTGCCAGCAGTTTCTCCAAGGGCTCCAGGGATACGCAGTATTTT.

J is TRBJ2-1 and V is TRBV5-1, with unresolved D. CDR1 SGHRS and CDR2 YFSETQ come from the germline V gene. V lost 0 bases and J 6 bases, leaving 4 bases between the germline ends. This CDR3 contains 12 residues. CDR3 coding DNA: TGCGCCAGCAGCTTGGGAGTCAATGAGCAGTTCTTC. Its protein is CASSLGVNEQFF.

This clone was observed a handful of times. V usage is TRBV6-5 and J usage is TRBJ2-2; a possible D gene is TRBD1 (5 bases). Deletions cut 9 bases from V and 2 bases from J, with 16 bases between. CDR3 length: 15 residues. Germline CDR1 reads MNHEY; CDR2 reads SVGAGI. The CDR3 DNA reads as TGTGCCAGTACACAGGACCCCCTAAACACCGGGGAGCTGTTTTTT. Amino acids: CASTQDPLNTGELFF.

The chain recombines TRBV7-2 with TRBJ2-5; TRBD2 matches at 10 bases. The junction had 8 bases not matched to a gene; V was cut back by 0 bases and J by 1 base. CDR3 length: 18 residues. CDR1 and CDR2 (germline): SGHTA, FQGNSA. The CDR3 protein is CASSLAAWTSGPQETQYF. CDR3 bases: TGTGCCAGCAGCTTAGCCGCTTGGACTAGCGGACCCCAAGAGACCCAGTACTTC.

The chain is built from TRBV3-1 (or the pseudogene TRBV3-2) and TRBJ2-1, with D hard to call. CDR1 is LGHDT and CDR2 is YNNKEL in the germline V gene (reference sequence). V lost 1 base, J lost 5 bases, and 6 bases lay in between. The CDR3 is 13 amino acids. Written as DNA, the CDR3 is TGTGCCAGCAGCCAAGTCGGGCACAATGAGCAGTTCTTC. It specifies CASSQVGHNEQFF.

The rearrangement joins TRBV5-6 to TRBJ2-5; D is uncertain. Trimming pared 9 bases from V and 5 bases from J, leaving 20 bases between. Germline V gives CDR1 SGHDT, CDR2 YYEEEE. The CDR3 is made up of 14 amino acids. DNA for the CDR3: TGTGCCACGAAAGGTTTTGGGTCTTCTGAGACCCAGTACTTC. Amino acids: CATKGFGSSETQYF.

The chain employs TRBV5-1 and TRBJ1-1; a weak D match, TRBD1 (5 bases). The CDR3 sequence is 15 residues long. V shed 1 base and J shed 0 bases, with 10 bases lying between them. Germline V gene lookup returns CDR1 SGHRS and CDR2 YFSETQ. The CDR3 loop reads CASSLIAGLNTEAFF. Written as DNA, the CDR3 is TGCGCCAGCAGCTTGATCGCAGGGCTGAACACTGAAGCTTTCTTT.

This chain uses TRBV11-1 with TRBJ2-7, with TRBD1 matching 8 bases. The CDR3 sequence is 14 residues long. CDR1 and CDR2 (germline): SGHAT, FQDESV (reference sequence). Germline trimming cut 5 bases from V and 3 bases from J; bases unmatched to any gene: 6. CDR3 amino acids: CASSTGTGIYEQYF. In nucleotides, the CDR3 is TGTGCCAGCAGCACCGGGACAGGAATCTACGAGCAGTACTTC.

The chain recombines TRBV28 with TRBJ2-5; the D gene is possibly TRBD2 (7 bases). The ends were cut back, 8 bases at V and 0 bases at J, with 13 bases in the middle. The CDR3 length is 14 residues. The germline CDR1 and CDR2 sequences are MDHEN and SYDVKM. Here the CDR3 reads CASRKGGNQETQYF. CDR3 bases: TGTGCCAGCCGGAAGGGGGGGAACCAAGAGACCCAGTACTTC.

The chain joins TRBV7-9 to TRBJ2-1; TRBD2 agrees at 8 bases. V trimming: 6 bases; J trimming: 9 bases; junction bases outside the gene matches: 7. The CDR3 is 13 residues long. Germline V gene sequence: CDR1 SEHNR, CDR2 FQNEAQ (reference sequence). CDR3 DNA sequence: TGTGCCAGCAGTCCGGGACTAGAGATTGAGCAGTTCTTC. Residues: CASSPGLEIEQFF.

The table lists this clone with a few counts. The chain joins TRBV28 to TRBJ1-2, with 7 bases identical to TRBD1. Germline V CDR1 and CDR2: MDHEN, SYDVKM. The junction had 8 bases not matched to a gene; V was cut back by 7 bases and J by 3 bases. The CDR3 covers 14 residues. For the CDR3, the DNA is TGTGCCAGCATCGACAGGGACGCGCACTATGGCTACACCTTC. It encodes CASIDRDAHYGYTF.

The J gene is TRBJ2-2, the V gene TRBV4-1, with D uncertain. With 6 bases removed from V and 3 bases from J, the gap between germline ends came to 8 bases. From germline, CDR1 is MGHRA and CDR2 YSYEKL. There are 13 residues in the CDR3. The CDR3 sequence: CASRRLDTGELFF. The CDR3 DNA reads TGCGCCAGCAGACGCTTGGACACCGGGGAGCTGTTTTTT.